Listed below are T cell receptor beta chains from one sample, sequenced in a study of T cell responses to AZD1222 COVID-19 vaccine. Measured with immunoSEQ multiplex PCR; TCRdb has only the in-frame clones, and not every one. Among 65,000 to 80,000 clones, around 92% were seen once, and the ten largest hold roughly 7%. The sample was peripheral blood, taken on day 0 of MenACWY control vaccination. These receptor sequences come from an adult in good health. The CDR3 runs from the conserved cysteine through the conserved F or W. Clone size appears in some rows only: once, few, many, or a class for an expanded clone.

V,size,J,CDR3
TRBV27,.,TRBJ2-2,CASSLSKGGHTGELFF
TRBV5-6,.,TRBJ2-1,CASSFRGSNEQFF
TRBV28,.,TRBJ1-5,CASSQAPSNQPQHF
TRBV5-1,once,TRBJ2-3,CASSLDTSRGTDTQYF
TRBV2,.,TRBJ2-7,CASSRPDTGSEQYF
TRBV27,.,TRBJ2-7,CASSFQGVPSYEQYF
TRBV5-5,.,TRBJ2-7,CASSSIGLAGVQYF
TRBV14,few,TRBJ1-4,CASSPRRQSTNEKLFF
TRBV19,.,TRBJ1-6,CASRFGSSYNSPLHF
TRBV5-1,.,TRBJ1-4,CASSTGTGFNEKLFF
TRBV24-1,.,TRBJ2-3,CATSDRGKSDTQYF
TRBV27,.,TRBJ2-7,CASSLSADSRGNEQYF
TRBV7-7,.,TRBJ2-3,CASSRGNTADTQYF
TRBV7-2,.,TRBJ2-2,CASNQGTDTGELFF
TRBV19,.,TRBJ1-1,CASSNDREPFNTEAFF
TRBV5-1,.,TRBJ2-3,CASSSQRLNTDTQYF
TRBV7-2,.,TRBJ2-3,CASSSVGGTFTDTQYF
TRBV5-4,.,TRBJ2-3,CASSLADRSNTDTQYF
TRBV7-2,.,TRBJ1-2,CASSLGFGENYGYTF
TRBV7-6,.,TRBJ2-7,CASSPDGTSGRGQYF
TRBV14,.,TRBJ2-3,CASSQAQMATDTQYF
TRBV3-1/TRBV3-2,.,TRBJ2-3,CASSQDLPDTQYF